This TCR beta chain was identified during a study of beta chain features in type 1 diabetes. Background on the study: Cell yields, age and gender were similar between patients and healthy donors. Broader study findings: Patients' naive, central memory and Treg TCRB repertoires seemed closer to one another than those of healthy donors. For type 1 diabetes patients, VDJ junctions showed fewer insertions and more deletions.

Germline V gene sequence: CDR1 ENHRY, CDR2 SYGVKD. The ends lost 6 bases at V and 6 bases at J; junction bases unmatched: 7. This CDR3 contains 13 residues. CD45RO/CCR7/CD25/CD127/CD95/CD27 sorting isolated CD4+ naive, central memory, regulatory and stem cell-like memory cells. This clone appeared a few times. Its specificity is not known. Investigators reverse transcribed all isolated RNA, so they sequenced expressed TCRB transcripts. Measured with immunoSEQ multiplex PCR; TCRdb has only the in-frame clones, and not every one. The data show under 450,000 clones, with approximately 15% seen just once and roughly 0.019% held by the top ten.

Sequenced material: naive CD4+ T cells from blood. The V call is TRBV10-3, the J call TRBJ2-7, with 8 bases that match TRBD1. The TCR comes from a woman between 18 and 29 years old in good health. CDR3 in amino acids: CAIRGTGGGEQYF. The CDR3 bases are TGTGCCATCAGGGGGACAGGAGGCGGCGAGCAGTACTTC.